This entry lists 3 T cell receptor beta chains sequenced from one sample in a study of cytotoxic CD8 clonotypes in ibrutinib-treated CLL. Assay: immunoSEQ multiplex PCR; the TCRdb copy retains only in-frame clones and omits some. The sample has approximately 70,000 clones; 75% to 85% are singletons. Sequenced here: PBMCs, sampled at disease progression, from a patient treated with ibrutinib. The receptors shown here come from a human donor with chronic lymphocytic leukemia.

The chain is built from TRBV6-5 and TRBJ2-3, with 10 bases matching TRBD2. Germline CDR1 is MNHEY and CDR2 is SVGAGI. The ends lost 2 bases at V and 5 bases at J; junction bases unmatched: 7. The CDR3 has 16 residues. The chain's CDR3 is CASSYGLAGARDTQYF. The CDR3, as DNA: TGTGCCAGCAGTTACGGTCTAGCGGGAGCAAGAGATACGCAGTATTTT.

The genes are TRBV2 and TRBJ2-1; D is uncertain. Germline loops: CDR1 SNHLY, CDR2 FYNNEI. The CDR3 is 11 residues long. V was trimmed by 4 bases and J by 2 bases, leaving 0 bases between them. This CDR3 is CASSAYNEQFF. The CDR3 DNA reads TGTGCCAGCAGTGCCTACAATGAGCAGTTCTTC.

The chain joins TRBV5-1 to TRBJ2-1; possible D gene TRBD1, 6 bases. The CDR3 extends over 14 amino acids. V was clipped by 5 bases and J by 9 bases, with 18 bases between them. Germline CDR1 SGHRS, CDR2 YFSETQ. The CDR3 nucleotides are TGCGCCAGCAGTTTGTCCCTCAGGGGCGGTGAGCAGTTCTTC. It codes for CASSLSLRGGEQFF.